This T cell receptor beta chain was sequenced in a study of metastatic and nonmetastatic thyroid tumors. Through MiXCR, TCRdb re-clonotyped the PCR reads. The repertoire includes approximately 41,000 clones, roughly 31% of them detected once, and more than 8% sits in the top ten. The CDR3 is 12 amino acids. V shed 6 bases and J shed 6 bases, with 10 bases lying between them. From germline, CDR1 is MNHEY and CDR2 SMNVEV (reference sequence). This clone showed up many times. Prior to thyroid surgery, none of the patients had received any treatment. The chain links TRBV27 to TRBJ2-3, with D perhaps TRBD1 (6 bases). The clonotype originates from a male donor with papillary thyroid cancer or a benign thyroid nodule (not recorded which). Some clones in this sample may be carry-over from other donors' samples. Sequencing input: blood. CDR3 loop: CASRTQGDTQYF. The CDR3, as DNA: TGTGCCAGCAGGACCCAGGGGGATACGCAGTATTTT.